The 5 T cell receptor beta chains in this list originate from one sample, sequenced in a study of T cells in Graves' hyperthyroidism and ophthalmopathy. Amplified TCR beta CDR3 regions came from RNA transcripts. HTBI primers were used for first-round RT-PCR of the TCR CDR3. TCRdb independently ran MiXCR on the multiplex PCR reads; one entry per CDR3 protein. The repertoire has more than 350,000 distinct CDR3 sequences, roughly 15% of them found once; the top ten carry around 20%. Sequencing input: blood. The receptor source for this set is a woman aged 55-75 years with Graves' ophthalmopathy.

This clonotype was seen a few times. In nucleotides, the CDR3 is TGTGCCAGCAGCCCGAGGGGGGGGGGGACAACCTACTACAATGAGCAGTTCTTC. It codes for CASSPRGGGTTYYNEQFF. The chain joins TRBV9 to TRBJ2-1, with D perhaps matching TRBD2 (7 bases). Trimming took 4 bases from V and 3 from J, leaving 23 bases between them. This CDR3 contains 18 residues. Germline CDR1 SGDLS, CDR2 YYNGEE.

CDR3 residues: CASSLNRGFGYTF. The CDR3 DNA reads TGTGCCAGCAGTTTAAACAGGGGATTTGGCTACACCTTC. The chain recombines TRBV9 with TRBJ1-2; 7 positions agree with TRBD1. This CDR3 comprises 13 residues. The V gene's germline CDR1 is SGDLS and CDR2 YYNGEE. J lost 7 bases, V lost 5 bases, and 8 bases had no gene match.

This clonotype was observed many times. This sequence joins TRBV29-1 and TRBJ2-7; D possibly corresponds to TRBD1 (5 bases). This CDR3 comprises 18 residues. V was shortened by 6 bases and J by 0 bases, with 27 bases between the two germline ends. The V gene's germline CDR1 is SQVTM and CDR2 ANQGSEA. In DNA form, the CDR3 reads TGCAGCGTCCCCCAGGGTGCGGACCCAGCCCCCAGCTCCTACGAGCAGTACTTC. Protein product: CSVPQGADPAPSSYEQYF.

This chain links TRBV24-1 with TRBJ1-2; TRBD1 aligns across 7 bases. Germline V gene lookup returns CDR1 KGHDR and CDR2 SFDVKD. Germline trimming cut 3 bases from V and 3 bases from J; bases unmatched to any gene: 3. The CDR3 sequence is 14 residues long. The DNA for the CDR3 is TGTGCCACCAGTGATACAGGGGTTGACTATGGCTACACCTTC. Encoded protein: CATSDTGVDYGYTF.

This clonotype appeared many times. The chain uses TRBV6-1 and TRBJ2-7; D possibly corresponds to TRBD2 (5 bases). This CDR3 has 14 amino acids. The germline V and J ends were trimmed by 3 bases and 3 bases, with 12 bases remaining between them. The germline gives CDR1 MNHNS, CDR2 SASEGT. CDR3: CASSEYRRVYEQYF. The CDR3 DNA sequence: TGTGCCAGCAGTGAGTACCGGCGGGTCTACGAGCAGTACTTC.